The 19 T cell receptor beta chains listed next were all sequenced from one sample in a study of OX40 agonist ivuxolimab in advanced cancers. Profiled with immunoSEQ multiplex PCR; TCRdb holds only in-frame clones, not every one. The repertoire consists of fewer than 45,000 clones, with about 83% occurring once and the leading ten covering around 1.9%. Here the sequenced sample was CD4+ or CD8+ T cells sorted from blood, taken in a trial of the OX40 agonist ivuxolimab. The receptors stem from an adult with an advanced solid tumor such as melanoma, head and neck, liver or kidney cancer.

This clone showed up just once. The CDR3 spells CASSSLAGGGYNEQFF. The CDR3 DNA reads as TGTGCCAGCAGCTCACTAGCGGGGGGCGGCTACAATGAGCAGTTCTTC. V and J are TRBV11-2 and TRBJ2-1; 12 bases align to TRBD2. Germline-derived CDR1 and CDR2 are SGHAT and FQNNGV. This CDR3 is built from 16 residues. V shed 4 bases, J shed 3 bases, and the junction held 4 bases outside the gene matches.

V is TRBV7-2 and J is TRBJ2-1; TRBD2 aligns across 13 bases. CDR3 length: 16 residues. CDR1 is SGHTA and CDR2 is FQGNSA in the germline V gene. With V trimmed by 5 bases and J by 7 bases, 8 bases remained unmatched. CDR3 sequence: CASSPVLAGGGNEQFF. CDR3 in DNA: TGTGCCAGCAGCCCCGTACTAGCGGGGGGGGGTAATGAGCAGTTCTTC.

This clone showed up just once. This chain connects TRBV5-1 to TRBJ1-2, with D unresolved. V shed 4 bases and J shed 3 bases, with 13 bases lying between them. The CDR3 has 14 residues. In germline, CDR1 is SGHRS, CDR2 YFSETQ. In nucleotides, the CDR3 is TGCGCCAGCAGCCGAGGGCCGCCTGACTATGGCTACACCTTC. Its translation: CASSRGPPDYGYTF.

The chain couples TRBV19 to TRBJ2-7; 7 nucleotides agree with TRBD1. The germline gives CDR1 LNHDA, CDR2 SQIVND (reference sequence). With V trimmed by 6 bases and J by 3 bases, 11 bases remained unmatched. This CDR3 is built from 15 residues. The CDR3 loop reads CASSTLPGQIYEQYF. The CDR3 DNA is TGTGCCAGTAGCACCCTCCCGGGACAGATCTACGAGCAGTACTTC.

For this clone: The CDR3 ends on some other residue instead of the conserved phenylalanine or tryptophan, so this is likely a read error. It is unclear where the CDR3 begins or ends on the DNA, so no DNA is shown, and the CDR3 is as TCRdb lists it. The V gene is TRBV6-1, the J gene TRBJ2-2. The CDR3 is 11 amino acids long, termini counted. Germline-derived CDR1 and CDR2 are MNHNS and SASEGT. The CDR3 reads CASSGRDHSTL.

The V call is TRBV2, the J call TRBJ1-1; D is uncertain. Trimming took off 4 bases at V and 1 base at J, with 7 bases between the two ends. CDR1 and CDR2 from the germline V gene are SNHLY and FYNNEI. The length of the CDR3 is 13 residues. CDR3 loop: CASSVMPNTEAFF. The CDR3 nucleotides read TGTGCCAGCAGTGTGATGCCGAACACTGAAGCTTTCTTT. The full variable domain, with the rest looked up from reference TRBV2 and TRBJ1-1, is EPEVTQTPSHQVTQMGQEVILRCVPISNHLYFYWYRQILGQKVEFLVSFYNNEISEKSEIFDDQFSVERPDGSNFTLKIRSTKLEDSAMYFCASSVMPNTEAFFGQGTRLTVV.

The chain has TRBV2 and TRBJ1-1, with a possible D match to TRBD1 (5 bases). The CDR3 is made up of 13 amino acids. Germline V gene sequence: CDR1 SNHLY, CDR2 FYNNEI. The germline V and J ends were trimmed by 6 bases and 10 bases, with 18 bases remaining between them. CDR3 sequence: CASRPDIQGAAFF. Written as DNA, the CDR3 is TGTGCCAGCAGACCAGACATCCAAGGGGCAGCTTTCTTT.

The chain recombines TRBV6-1 with TRBJ2-7; D may be TRBD2 (6 bases). In germline, CDR1 is MNHNS, CDR2 SASEGT. V was trimmed by 3 bases and J by 2 bases, leaving 14 bases between them. This CDR3 has 15 amino acids. CDR3 DNA: TGTGCCAGCAGTGAGCCACCTAGCGTGGCCTACGAGCAGTACTTC. Translating gives CASSEPPSVAYEQYF.

The sample holds one count of this clone. The V call is TRBV6-6, the J call TRBJ2-4; D may match TRBD1 or TRBD2 (5 bases each). V was shortened by 0 bases and J by 5 bases, with 11 bases between the two germline ends. This CDR3 is 15 amino acids long. Germline V gene lookup returns CDR1 MNHNY and CDR2 SVGAGI (reference sequence). The CDR3 DNA sequence: TGTGCCAGCAGTTACTCCCACGGGACGGAAAACATTCAGTACTTC. Its translation is CASSYSHGTENIQYF.

The V and J genes are TRBV9 and TRBJ2-1; D possibly corresponds to TRBD2 (6 bases). Trimming removed 2 bases at V and 2 bases at J, with 14 bases between. CDR1 is SGDLS, CDR2 YYNGEE, per germline. This CDR3 has 16 residues. CDR3 in DNA: TGTGCCAGCAGCGTCGGGTTTAGCGGTACCTACAATGAGCAGTTCTTC. It encodes CASSVGFSGTYNEQFF.

The chain couples TRBV4-1 to TRBJ2-5; no definite D call. This CDR3 has 14 amino acids. V shed 5 bases and J shed 4 bases, with 14 bases lying between them. CDR1 and CDR2 from the germline V gene are MGHRA and YSYEKL. The CDR3 coding sequence is TGCGCCAGCAGCGCCCAGGAGTTGAGAGAGACCCAGTACTTC. This encodes CASSAQELRETQYF.

The chain has TRBV21-1 and TRBJ2-2; the D call TRBD2 from the table was never checked on the DNA. TRBV21-1 is given as a pseudogene. The CDR3 extends over 15 amino acids. The CDR3 here is CASSKVSEHTGELFF. The CDR3 nucleotides read TGTGCCAGCAGCAAGGTTAGCGAACACACCGGGGAGCTGTTTTTT.

The chain recombines TRBV10-3 with TRBJ2-3; D not resolved. The CDR3 length is 13 residues. CDR1 ENHRY and CDR2 SYGVKD come from the germline V gene. Trimming pared 7 bases from V and 1 base from J, leaving 9 bases between. CDR3 region: CAINGVGTDTQYF. The CDR3 nucleotides are TGTGCCATCAATGGGGTGGGCACAGATACGCAGTATTTT.

V usage is TRBV28 and J usage is TRBJ1-4; TRBD1 aligns across 9 bases. The CDR3 sequence is 15 residues long. V gave up 7 bases and J gave up 7 bases; unmatched junction bases: 10. In germline, CDR1 is MDHEN, CDR2 SYDVKM. The CDR3 loop is CASTFGGTGSEKLFF. In DNA, the CDR3 is TGTGCCAGCACCTTTGGGGGGACAGGGAGTGAAAAACTGTTTTTT.

J is TRBJ2-2 and V is TRBV19; D is ambiguous. Trimming removed 5 bases from V and 7 bases from J, with 11 bases in between. The CDR3 loop spans 13 amino acids. Germline assignment: CDR1 LNHDA and CDR2 SQIVND (reference sequence). CDR3 region: CASSAPEHGELFF. The CDR3 region has the DNA TGTGCCAGTAGTGCGCCCGAACACGGGGAGCTGTTTTTT.

The chain is built from TRBV18 and TRBJ1-5, with a weak D call TRBD1 (5 bases). Deletions cut 5 bases from V and 7 bases from J, with 9 bases between. The CDR3 has 12 residues. From germline, CDR1 is KGHSH and CDR2 LQKENI. DNA of the CDR3: TGTGCCAGCTCAGTGGGGGACCAGCCCCAGCATTTT. Translating it yields CASSVGDQPQHF.

This chain joins TRBV6-6 and TRBJ2-5; 7 bases agree with TRBD1. The J segment lost 2 bases and the V segment lost 8 bases, leaving 8 bases of the junction unmatched. Germline V gene sequence: CDR1 MNHNY, CDR2 SVGAGI (reference sequence). This CDR3 is 14 amino acids long. DNA for the CDR3: TGTGCCAGCGGACCGACGGGACAGCAAGAGACCCAGTACTTC. Translated, it gives CASGPTGQQETQYF.

Details on this clone: At the DNA level, this CDR3 is encoded by other sequences in the same sample as well. The J gene is TRBJ2-7, the V gene TRBV5-1; the D call may be TRBD1 or TRBD2 (7 bases each). Germline V lookup: CDR1 SGHRS, CDR2 YFSETQ. This CDR3 spans 17 amino acids. The ends were cut back, 4 bases at V and 4 bases at J, with 24 bases in the middle. The CDR3 here is CASSVGRGQGGIYEQYF. The CDR3, as DNA: TGCGCCAGCAGCGTTGGGCGGGGGCAGGGGGGTATTTACGAGCAGTACTTC.

The V call is TRBV21-1, the J call TRBJ2-7. TRBV21-1 constitutes a pseudogene. CDR3 size: 12 residues. In DNA form, the CDR3 reads TGTGCCAGCAGCAAATTCGCATACGAGCAGTACTTC. Protein product: CASSKFAYEQYF.